Listed below are T cell receptor beta chains from one sample, sequenced in a study of cytomegalovirus exposure and HLA in healthy donors. Here immunoSEQ multiplex PCR was the method, and the copy in TCRdb shows in-frame clones only, minus some. This repertoire shows approximately 200,000 clones, 65% to 80% found once; its top ten account for around 4.8%. The sequencing input was PBMCs. Receptor source: a woman aged 25 to 39 in good health and CMV-seropositive. Each CDR3 is given with its conserved first and last residue. The D gene is left open where the match is weak. Clone size is given for some rows only: seen once, a few or many times, or a class if the clone is expanded.

D gene | CDR3 length | J gene | clone size | V gene | CDR3 DNA | CDR3 protein
TRBD1 | 13 | TRBJ1-4 | few | TRBV15 | TGTGCCACCAGTGGACAGGGGGATGAAAAACTGTTTTTT | CATSGQGDEKLFF
- | 16 | TRBJ1-5 | - | TRBV5-5 | TGTGCCAGCAGCTCGCACCCAGAAGGGGGCAATCAGCCCCAGCATTTT | CASSSHPEGGNQPQHF
- | 13 | TRBJ2-2 | once | TRBV10-3 | TGTGCCATCCGACCTAGCGACACCGGGGAGCTGTTTTTT | CAIRPSDTGELFF
TRBD2 | 15 | TRBJ2-1 | - | TRBV9 | TGTGCCAGCAGCGGTAGCGGGGTCGCCTACAATGAGCAGTTCTTC | CASSGSGVAYNEQFF
TRBD2 | 17 | TRBJ2-2 | - | TRBV19 | TGTGCCAGTTCGTATACTAGCGGGGCTTTGGGGTCCGGGGAGCTGTTTTTT | CASSYTSGALGSGELFF
- | 15 | TRBJ2-3 | few | TRBV11-2 | TGTGCCAGCAGCCCTCGGAGCGGGCGCGGAGATACGCAGTATTTT | CASSPRSGRGDTQYF
TRBD1 | 15 | TRBJ2-7 | once | TRBV5-5 | TGTGCCAGCAGCTTGGCCAGGGGGACGTCCTACGAGCAGTACTTC | CASSLARGTSYEQYF
- | 16 | TRBJ1-6 | - | TRBV5-5 | TGTGCCAGCAGCCGCGCTGCAGGGTCGGTTCACTCACCCCTCCACTTT | CASSRAAGSVHSPLHF
- | 14 | TRBJ1-5 | - | TRBV4-2 | TGTGCCAGCAGCCAAGAAGCGGTTAGTCAGCCCCAGCATTTT | CASSQEAVSQPQHF
TRBD2 | 18 | TRBJ2-3 | few | TRBV7-9 | TGTGCCAGCAGCCCACAGAGACTAGCGGGAATTTACACAGATACGCAGTATTTT | CASSPQRLAGIYTDTQYF
TRBD2 | 17 | TRBJ2-3 | few | TRBV11-2 | TGTGCCAGCAGCCGGACTAGCGGGGGGCCCCAGGGAGGTACGCAGTATTTT | CASSRTSGGPQGGTQYF
- | 15 | TRBJ2-7 | few | TRBV15 | TGTGCCACCAGCAGAGATCGAGCCAGGAAGGAATCTCAGTACTTC | CATSRDRARKESQYF
TRBD1 | 14 | TRBJ2-1 | - | TRBV5-1 | TGCGCCAGTGCCGGGACAGTGAGAAACAATGAGCAGTTCTTC | CASAGTVRNNEQFF
- | 13 | TRBJ1-2 | - | TRBV29-1 | TGCAGCGTGGCCCGGGCAGGGAACTATGGCTACACCTTC | CSVARAGNYGYTF
TRBD1 | 14 | TRBJ1-2 | few | TRBV9 | TGTGCCAGCAGCGACAGGGGGCCTAACTATGGCTACACCTTC | CASSDRGPNYGYTF
TRBD1 | 14 | TRBJ1-1 | - | TRBV12-5 | TGTGCTAGTGGGAACACAGGGGCGAACACTGAAGCTTTCTTT | CASGNTGANTEAFF
- | 16 | TRBJ2-7 | - | TRBV9 | TGTGCCAGCAGCGTAGGCCCGGGGTACCGCTCCTACGAGCAGTACTTC | CASSVGPGYRSYEQYF
- | 12 | TRBJ2-7 | - | TRBV7-8 | TGTGCCAGCACCAGGAGCGGGTACGAGCAGTACTTC | CASTRSGYEQYF
- | 14 | TRBJ2-3 | once | TRBV5-1 | TGCGCCAGCAGCTTGGGTACAGGGGGGGATATGCAGTATTTT | CASSLGTGGDMQYF
TRBD2 | 16 | TRBJ2-1 | - | TRBV4-3 | TGCGCCAGCAGCCAAGATCTGGGGGAGGGCCGCAATGAGCAGTTCTTC | CASSQDLGEGRNEQFF
TRBD2 | 18 | TRBJ2-4 | - | TRBV4-1 | TGCGCCAGCAGCCACGGACTAGCGGGGGGAAGAGCCAAAAACATTCAGTACTTC | CASSHGLAGGRAKNIQYF
- | 15 | TRBJ1-2 | - | TRBV2 | TGTGCCAGCAGGACGCATGCCGCAGGGAACTATGGCTACACCTTC | CASRTHAAGNYGYTF
TRBD1 | 14 | TRBJ2-7 | - | TRBV18 | TGTGCCAGCTCACCAGGACAGGACCGCTACGAGCAGTACTTC | CASSPGQDRYEQYF
- | 15 | TRBJ1-5 | once | TRBV5-1 | TGCGCCAGCAGCTTGGTAGGGGGTAACGGTCAGCCCCAGCATTTT | CASSLVGGNGQPQHF
- | 12 | TRBJ1-2 | - | TRBV11-3 | TGTGCCAGCAGCCCTCGGACTGGGGGCTACACCTTC | CASSPRTGGYTF
- | 14 | TRBJ1-1 | - | TRBV7-2 | TGTGCCAGCAGCTTAGCAGGGGCGCAGACTGAAGCTTTCTTT | CASSLAGAQTEAFF
TRBD1 | 18 | TRBJ2-3 | few | TRBV10-3 | TGTGCCACGTGGACAGGGGGCAGACTACTGTCTAGCACAGATACGCAGTATTTT | CATWTGGRLLSSTDTQYF
TRBD1 | 19 | TRBJ1-1 | - | TRBV13 | TGTGCCAGCAGCTCAGTATTCGACAGGGACTCTTTAATGAACACTGAAGCTTTCTTT | CASSSVFDRDSLMNTEAFF
- | 14 | TRBJ2-2 | - | TRBV10-3 | TGTGCCATCAGTGGCCCCCCCAGGACCGGGGAGCTGTTTTTT | CAISGPPRTGELFF
- | 15 | TRBJ1-1 | - | TRBV12-5 | TGTGCTAGTGGTTTGACGGGGGGCTTGGGCACTGAAGCTTTCTTT | CASGLTGGLGTEAFF
TRBD1 | 19 | TRBJ2-1 | once | TRBV23-1 | TGCGCCAGCAGTCCCACAGGTCCAGACAGGGGAGAGTCCTACAATGAGCAGTTCTTC | CASSPTGPDRGESYNEQFF
- | 15 | TRBJ2-3 | - | TRBV27 | TGTGCCAGCAGTTGGTTTCGGAGCGGCACAGATACGCAGTATTTT | CASSWFRSGTDTQYF